This T cell receptor beta chain was sequenced for a study of CD8+CD57+ T cells in acquired aplastic anemia. The use of genomic DNA as template underpinned the TCR beta VDJ and CDR3 profiling. TCRdb analysed the reads with MiXCR anew, one entry per CDR3 protein. The table records approximately 470,000 distinct CDR3 sequences, around 32% of them present only once. V lost 3 bases and J 4 bases, leaving 10 bases between the germline ends. The CDR3 length is 13 residues. The germline gives CDR1 DFQATT, CDR2 SNEGSKA (reference sequence). This clonotype was seen repeatedly, ten times or more. Its antigen is still unknown. Patients chosen for sequencing had shown CD8+CD57+ cell expansion by flow cytometry. Whole-study findings and limits: Controls did not differ significantly from patients in CD8+ Simpson's diversity. Shared by patients and controls, approximately 29 CD8+ CDR3s were abundant in patients.

The sequence came from a human donor with aplastic anemia. Sequenced input: sorted CD4+, CD8+, or CD8+CD57+ T cells (not recorded which) from PBMCs. The gene calls are TRBV20-1 and TRBJ1-5; TRBD1 might be the D (5 bases). The CDR3: CSARLSGNQPQHF. Written as DNA, the CDR3 is TGCAGTGCTAGGTTGTCAGGGAATCAGCCCCAGCATTTT.